One sample yielded the 19 T cell receptor beta chains listed below, sequenced in a study of T cell clones after liver transplantation. Produced via immunoSEQ multiplex PCR; TCRdb's table is partial and in-frame only. The table has some 75,000 clones, 75% to 85% seen once. The sample here was CD4+ T cells from blood, taken before liver transplant. The receptors were sampled from a human donor who received a liver transplant.

The rearrangement links TRBV7-9 to TRBJ2-7, with TRBD2 matching 11 bases. The V gene end was trimmed by 2 bases and the J gene end by 6 bases; junction bases not matched to a gene: 9. The CDR3 loop spans 16 amino acids. Germline V gene sequence: CDR1 SEHNR, CDR2 FQNEAQ (reference sequence). The CDR3 sequence: CASSLNRLAGGSEQYF. CDR3 in DNA: TGTGCCAGCAGCTTAAATCGGCTAGCGGGAGGATCCGAGCAGTACTTC.

The chain carries TRBV7-8 and TRBJ2-5; D is undetermined. Looked up from germline, CDR1 is SGHVS and CDR2 is FQNEAQ. This CDR3 contains 14 residues. Trimming took off 5 bases at V and 7 bases at J, with 17 bases between the two ends. The CDR3 nucleotides read TGTGCCAGCAGCCAAATATCCGCGATGGGGACCCAGTACTTC. It is translated as CASSQISAMGTQYF.

This clone came up a few times. The rearrangement uses TRBV28 and TRBJ2-7; D unresolved. The germline V and J ends were trimmed by 5 bases and 2 bases, with 19 bases remaining between them. Germline V lookup: CDR1 MDHEN, CDR2 SYDVKM. The CDR3 totals 16 residues. The CDR3 region has the DNA TGTGCCAGCAGTGATCTATCCCGGGTGCAGACCTACGAGCAGTACTTC. This gives the protein CASSDLSRVQTYEQYF.

This clone showed up just a few times. The chain is built from TRBV6-1 and TRBJ2-7; D is possibly TRBD2 (5 bases). Germline CDR1 MNHNS, CDR2 SASEGT. V was shortened by 7 bases and J by 5 bases, with 18 bases between the two germline ends. CDR3 length: 14 amino acids. DNA of the CDR3: TGTGCCAGCACGCCAACGACGGGATACAACGAGCAGTACTTC. Translation gives CASTPTTGYNEQYF.

The V call is TRBV7-3, the J call TRBJ2-1; the D gene is possibly TRBD1 (5 bases). Germline V gene sequence: CDR1 SGHTA, CDR2 FQGTGA. This CDR3 region has 19 residues. Trimming took off 4 bases at V and 0 bases at J, with 22 bases between the two ends. As DNA, the CDR3 is TGTGCCAGCAGCTCCCCGATCCCATCGGCTCAGGGCTCCTACAATGAGCAGTTCTTC. Its protein is CASSSPIPSAQGSYNEQFF.

V usage is TRBV5-4 and J usage is TRBJ2-2; D not certain. Germline CDR1 is SGHNT and CDR2 is YYREEE (reference sequence). Trimming shortened V by 1 base and J by 11 bases, and 9 bases separated the two germline ends. The CDR3 is 12 amino acids. This CDR3 reads CASSLLDGELFF. The DNA of the CDR3 is TGTGCCAGCAGCTTGTTAGACGGCGAGCTGTTTTTT. Drawing the rest from reference TRBV5-4 and TRBJ2-2, the complete variable domain is ETGVTQSPTHLIKTRGQQVTLRCSSQSGHNTVSWYQQALGQGPQFIFQYYREEENGRGNFPPRFSGLQFPNYSSELNVNALELDDSALYLCASSLLDGELFFGEGSRLTVL.

The CDR3 spells CASSKPLRPNSGNTIYF. CDR3 nucleotide sequence: TGTGCCAGTAGTAAACCCCTTCGACCCAACTCTGGAAACACCATATATTTT. The rearrangement joins TRBV19 to TRBJ1-3, with D hard to call. Germline CDR1 is LNHDA and CDR2 is SQIVND (reference sequence). This CDR3 comprises 17 residues. V lost 4 bases to trimming and J lost 0 bases, with 16 bases between them.

This chain links TRBV28 with TRBJ2-2; 9 nucleotides line up with TRBD1. The CDR3 contains 16 residues. Trimming took 3 bases from V and 7 from J; bases not matched to a gene: 9. The germline V gene encodes CDR1 MDHEN and CDR2 SYDVKM. CDR3 sequence: CASSFVGTGRGGELFF. CDR3 sequence (DNA): TGTGCCAGCAGTTTCGTGGGGACAGGGAGAGGCGGGGAGCTGTTTTTT. The full variable domain, its missing parts supplied by reference TRBV28 and TRBJ2-2, is DVKVTQSSRYLVKRTGEKVFLECVQDMDHENMFWYRQDPGLGLRLIYFSYDVKMKEKGDIPEGYSVSREKKERFSLILESASTNQTSMYLCASSFVGTGRGGELFFGEGSRLTVL.

This chain uses TRBV11-2 with TRBJ2-7; D remains ambiguous. The V gene's germline CDR1 is SGHAT and CDR2 FQNNGV. Trimming shortened V by 4 bases and J by 3 bases, and 7 bases separated the two germline ends. The CDR3 contains 12 residues. CDR3 DNA sequence: TGTGCCAGCAGCTCAGGATTCTACGAGCAGTACTTC. Translation: CASSSGFYEQYF.

J is TRBJ1-1 and V is TRBV5-1; 7 bases agree with TRBD1. Losses at the gene ends were 6 bases for V and 0 bases for J; bases not matched to a gene: 8. Germline CDR1 and CDR2: SGHRS and YFSETQ. The CDR3 totals 15 residues. This CDR3 reads CASNPQGQLNTEAFF. CDR3 nucleotides: TGCGCCAGCAACCCCCAGGGACAGCTGAACACTGAAGCTTTCTTT.

The chain is built from TRBV11-2 and TRBJ1-1, with D unclear. The CDR3 totals 14 residues. Trimming cost V 6 bases and J 5 bases, with 16 bases left between them. In germline, CDR1 is SGHAT, CDR2 FQNNGV. For the CDR3, the DNA is TGTGCCAGCAGTCAATGGGCGGCGCGGACTGAAGCTTTCTTT. Protein: CASSQWAARTEAFF.

The table lists this clone with a few counts. The rearrangement uses TRBV5-1 and TRBJ2-1, with 9 bases matching TRBD2. CDR1 is SGHRS, CDR2 YFSETQ, per germline. The V segment lost 4 bases and the J segment 4 bases; nucleotides outside the gene matches: 6. This CDR3 is built from 15 residues. CDR3 sequence reads: CASSVAGVRYNEQFF. In DNA form, the CDR3 reads TGCGCCAGCAGCGTAGCGGGAGTGAGGTACAATGAGCAGTTCTTC.

The rearrangement uses TRBV28 and TRBJ2-3; D not certain. Trimming cost V 6 bases and J 5 bases, with 15 bases left between them. This CDR3 is 14 amino acids long. The germline CDR1 and CDR2 sequences are MDHEN and SYDVKM. The CDR3 here is CASSPTIFGDTQYF. CDR3 in DNA: TGTGCCAGCAGCCCCACCATTTTCGGAGATACGCAGTATTTT.

In its sample, this clone was seen a few times. V is TRBV2 and J is TRBJ1-4; D perhaps matches TRBD1 (6 bases). Deletions cut 4 bases from V and 5 bases from J, with 8 bases between. CDR3 size: 13 residues. Germline loops: CDR1 SNHLY, CDR2 FYNNEI. CDR3 region: CASSAQGNEKLFF. The CDR3 region has the DNA TGTGCCAGCAGTGCCCAGGGGAATGAAAAACTGTTTTTT.

The chain carries TRBV28 and TRBJ2-7; D remains ambiguous. Germline CDR1 reads MDHEN; CDR2 reads SYDVKM. V lost 10 bases, J lost 3 bases, and 19 bases lay in between. This CDR3 comprises 14 residues. Here the CDR3 reads CAIRLTTRSYEQYF. CDR3 bases: TGTGCCATCAGATTGACCACCCGGAGCTACGAGCAGTACTTC.

This chain connects TRBV5-1 to TRBJ1-3; no clear D gene. Germline loops: CDR1 SGHRS, CDR2 YFSETQ. V was cut by 0 bases and J by 2 bases, with 9 bases left in between. The CDR3 runs to 15 residues. CDR3: CASSLVGQAGNTIYF. DNA of the CDR3: TGCGCCAGCAGCTTGGTAGGGCAGGCTGGAAACACCATATATTTT.

The chain is built from TRBV7-8 and TRBJ2-3; D may be TRBD1 (6 bases). Trimming removed 1 base from V and 1 base from J, with 12 bases in between. CDR3 length equals 16 residues. CDR1 SGHVS and CDR2 FQNEAQ come from the germline V gene. Here the CDR3 reads CASSLEAGARTDTQYF. The CDR3 region has the DNA TGTGCCAGCAGCTTAGAGGCAGGGGCACGCACAGATACGCAGTATTTT.

The chain is built from TRBV7-9 and TRBJ2-3; D remains ambiguous. Trimming cost V 3 bases and J 0 bases, with 7 bases left between them. From germline, CDR1 is SEHNR and CDR2 FQNEAQ (reference sequence). The CDR3 length is 14 residues. The CDR3 sequence: CASSFGSSTDTQYF. The CDR3 DNA is TGTGCCAGCAGCTTCGGAAGTAGCACAGATACGCAGTATTTT.

The gene calls are TRBV25-1 and TRBJ1-1; D unresolved. The CDR3 is 11 amino acids. V was shortened by 6 bases and J by 6 bases, with 8 bases between the two germline ends. The germline CDR1 and CDR2 sequences are MGHDK and SYGVNS. CDR3 amino acids: CASRFRAEAFF. Written as DNA, the CDR3 is TGTGCCAGCAGGTTTCGGGCTGAAGCTTTCTTT.